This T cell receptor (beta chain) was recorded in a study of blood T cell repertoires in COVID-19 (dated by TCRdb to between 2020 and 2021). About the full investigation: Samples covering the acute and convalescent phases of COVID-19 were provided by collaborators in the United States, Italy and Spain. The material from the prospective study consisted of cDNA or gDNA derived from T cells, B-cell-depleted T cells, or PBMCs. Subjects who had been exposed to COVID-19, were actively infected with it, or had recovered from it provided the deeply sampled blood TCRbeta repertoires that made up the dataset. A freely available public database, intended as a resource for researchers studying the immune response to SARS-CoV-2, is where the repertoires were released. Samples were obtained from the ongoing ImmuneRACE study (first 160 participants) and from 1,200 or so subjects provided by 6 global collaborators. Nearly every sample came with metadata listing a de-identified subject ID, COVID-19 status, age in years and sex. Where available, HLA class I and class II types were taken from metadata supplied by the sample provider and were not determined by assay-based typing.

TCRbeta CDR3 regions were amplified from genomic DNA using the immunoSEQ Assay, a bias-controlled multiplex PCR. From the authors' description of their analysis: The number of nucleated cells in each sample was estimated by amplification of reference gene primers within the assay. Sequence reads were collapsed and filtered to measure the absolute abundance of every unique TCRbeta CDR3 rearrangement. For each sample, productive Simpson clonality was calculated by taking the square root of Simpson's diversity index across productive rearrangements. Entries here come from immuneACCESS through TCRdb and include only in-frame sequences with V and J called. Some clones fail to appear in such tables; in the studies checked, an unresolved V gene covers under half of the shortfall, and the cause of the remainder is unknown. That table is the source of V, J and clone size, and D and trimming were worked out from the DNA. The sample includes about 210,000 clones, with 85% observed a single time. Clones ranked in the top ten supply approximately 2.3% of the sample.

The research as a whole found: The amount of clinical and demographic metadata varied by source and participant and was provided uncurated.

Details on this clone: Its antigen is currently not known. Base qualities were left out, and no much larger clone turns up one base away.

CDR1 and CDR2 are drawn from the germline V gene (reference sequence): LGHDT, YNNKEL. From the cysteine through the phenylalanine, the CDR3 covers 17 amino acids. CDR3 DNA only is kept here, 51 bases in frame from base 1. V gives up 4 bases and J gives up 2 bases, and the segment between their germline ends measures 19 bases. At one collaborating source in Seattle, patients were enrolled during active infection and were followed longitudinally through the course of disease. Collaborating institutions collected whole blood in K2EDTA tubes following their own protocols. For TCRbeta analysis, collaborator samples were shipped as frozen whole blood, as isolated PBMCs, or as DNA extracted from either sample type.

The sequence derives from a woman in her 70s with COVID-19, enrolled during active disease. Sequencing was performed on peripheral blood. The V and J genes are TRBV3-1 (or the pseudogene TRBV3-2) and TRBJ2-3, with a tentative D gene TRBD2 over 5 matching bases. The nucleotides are TGTGCCAGCAGCCTCTTGGCGGCCGGGATACACACAGATACGCAGTATTTT. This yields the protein CASSLLAAGIHTDTQYF.